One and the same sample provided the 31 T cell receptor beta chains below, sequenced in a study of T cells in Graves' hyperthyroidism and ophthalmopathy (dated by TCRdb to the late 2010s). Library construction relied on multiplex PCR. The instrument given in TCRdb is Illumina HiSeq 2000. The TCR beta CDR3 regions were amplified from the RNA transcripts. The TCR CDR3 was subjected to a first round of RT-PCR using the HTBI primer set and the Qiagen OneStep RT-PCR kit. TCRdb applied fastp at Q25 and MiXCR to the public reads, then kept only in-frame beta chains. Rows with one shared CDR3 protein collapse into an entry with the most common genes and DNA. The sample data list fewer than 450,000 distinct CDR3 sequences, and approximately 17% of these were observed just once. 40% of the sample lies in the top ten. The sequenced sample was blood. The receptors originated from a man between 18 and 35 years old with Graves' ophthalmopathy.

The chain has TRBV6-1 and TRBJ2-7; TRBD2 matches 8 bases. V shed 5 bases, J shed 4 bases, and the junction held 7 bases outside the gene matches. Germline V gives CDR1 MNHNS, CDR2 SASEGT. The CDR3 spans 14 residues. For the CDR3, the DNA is TGTGCCAGCAGTTACTCCGGACTAGCTTACGAGCAGTACTTC. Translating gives CASSYSGLAYEQYF.

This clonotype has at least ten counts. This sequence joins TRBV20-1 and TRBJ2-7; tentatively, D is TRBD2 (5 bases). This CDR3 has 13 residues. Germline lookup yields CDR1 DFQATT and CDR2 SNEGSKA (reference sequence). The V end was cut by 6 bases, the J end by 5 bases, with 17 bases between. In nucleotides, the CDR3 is TGCAGTGCCCCTCGGTCGATGGAGGACGAGCAGTACTTC. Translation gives CSAPRSMEDEQYF.

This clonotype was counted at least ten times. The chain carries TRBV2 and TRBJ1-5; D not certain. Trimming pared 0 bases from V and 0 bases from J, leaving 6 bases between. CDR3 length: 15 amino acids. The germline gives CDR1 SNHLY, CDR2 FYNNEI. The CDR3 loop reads CASSEARGSNQPQHF. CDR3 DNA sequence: TGTGCCAGCAGTGAAGCGCGCGGTAGCAATCAGCCCCAGCATTTT.

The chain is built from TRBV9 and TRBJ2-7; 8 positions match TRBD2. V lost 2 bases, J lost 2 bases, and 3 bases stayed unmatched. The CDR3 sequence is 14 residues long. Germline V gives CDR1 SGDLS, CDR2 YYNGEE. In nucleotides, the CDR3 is TGTGCCAGCAGCGTGAACGGGGGGGCCTACGAGCAGTACTTC. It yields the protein CASSVNGGAYEQYF.

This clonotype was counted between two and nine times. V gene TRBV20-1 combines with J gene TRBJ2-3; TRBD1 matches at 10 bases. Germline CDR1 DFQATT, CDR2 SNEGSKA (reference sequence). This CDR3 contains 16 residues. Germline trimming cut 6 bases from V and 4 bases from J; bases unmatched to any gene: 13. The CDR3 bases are TGCAGTGCAGCCCCCGTGGGACAGGGGTTGGCAGATACGCAGTATTTT. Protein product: CSAAPVGQGLADTQYF.

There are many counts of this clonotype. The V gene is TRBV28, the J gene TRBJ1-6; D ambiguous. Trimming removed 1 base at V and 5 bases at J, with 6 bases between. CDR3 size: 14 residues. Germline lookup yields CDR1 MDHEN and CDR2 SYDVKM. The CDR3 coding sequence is TGTGCCAGCAGTTTATTGTCAGATAATTCACCCCTCCACTTT. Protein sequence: CASSLLSDNSPLHF. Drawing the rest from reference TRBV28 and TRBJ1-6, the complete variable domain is DVKVTQSSRYLVKRTGEKVFLECVQDMDHENMFWYRQDPGLGLRLIYFSYDVKMKEKGDIPEGYSVSREKKERFSLILESASTNQTSMYLCASSLLSDNSPLHFGNGTRLTVT.

CDR3 nucleotide sequence: TGTGCCAGCAGGGGCGGGGGGGCCGAGACCCAGTACTTC. Translating it yields CASRGGGAETQYF. The chain uses TRBV27 and TRBJ2-5; TRBD2 agrees at 9 bases. The V segment lost 6 bases and the J segment 5 bases; nucleotides outside the gene matches: 4. Germline CDR1 is MNHEY and CDR2 is SMNVEV (reference sequence). The CDR3 contains 13 residues.

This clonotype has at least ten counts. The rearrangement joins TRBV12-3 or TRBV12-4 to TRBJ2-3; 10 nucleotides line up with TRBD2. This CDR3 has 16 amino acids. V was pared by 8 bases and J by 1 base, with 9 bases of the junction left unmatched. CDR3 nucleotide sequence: TGTGCCAGCGACCCTGGCCTAGCGGGGGGCACAGATACGCAGTATTTT. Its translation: CASDPGLAGGTDTQYF.

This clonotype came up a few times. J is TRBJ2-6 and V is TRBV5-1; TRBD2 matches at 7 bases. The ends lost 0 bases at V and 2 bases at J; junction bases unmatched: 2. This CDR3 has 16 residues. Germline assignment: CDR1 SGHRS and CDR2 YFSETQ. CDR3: CASSLEAGAGANVLTF. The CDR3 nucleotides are TGCGCCAGCAGCTTGGAGGCGGGGGCTGGGGCCAACGTCCTGACTTTC.

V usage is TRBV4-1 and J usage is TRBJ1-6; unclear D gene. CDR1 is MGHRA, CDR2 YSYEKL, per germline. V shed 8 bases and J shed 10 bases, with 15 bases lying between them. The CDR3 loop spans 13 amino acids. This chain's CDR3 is CASDNGGGSPLHF. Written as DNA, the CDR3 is TGCGCCAGCGACAACGGCGGTGGGTCACCCCTCCACTTT.

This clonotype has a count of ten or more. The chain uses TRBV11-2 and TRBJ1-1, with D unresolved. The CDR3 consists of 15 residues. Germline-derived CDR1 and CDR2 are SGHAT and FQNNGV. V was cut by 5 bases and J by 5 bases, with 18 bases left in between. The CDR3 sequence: CASSRGTGSQTEAFF. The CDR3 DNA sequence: TGTGCCAGCAGCCGAGGCACGGGGAGTCAGACTGAAGCTTTCTTT.

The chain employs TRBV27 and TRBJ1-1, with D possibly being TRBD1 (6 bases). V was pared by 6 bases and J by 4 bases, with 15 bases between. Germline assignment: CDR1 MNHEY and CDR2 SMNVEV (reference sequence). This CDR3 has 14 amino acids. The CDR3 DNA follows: TGTGCCAGCAGGTCCCCTTTAGGGGGCACTGAAGCTTTCTTT. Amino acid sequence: CASRSPLGGTEAFF.

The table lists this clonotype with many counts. CDR3 region: CSVGYGGEDTQYF. Here the CDR3 DNA reads TGCAGCGTTGGATACGGGGGGGAGGATACGCAGTATTTT. The chain recombines TRBV29-1 with TRBJ2-3; 8 nucleotides align to TRBD2. The germline V gene encodes CDR1 SQVTM and CDR2 ANQGSEA. CDR3 size: 13 residues. The trim removed 4 bases at V and 6 bases at J, leaving 6 bases unmatched.

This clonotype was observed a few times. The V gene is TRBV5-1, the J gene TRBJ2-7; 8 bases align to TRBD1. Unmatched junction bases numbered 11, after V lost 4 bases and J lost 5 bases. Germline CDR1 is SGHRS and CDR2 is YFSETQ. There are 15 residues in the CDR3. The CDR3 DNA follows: TGCGCCAGCAGCCTGACAGGGGACGCGCGGAACGAGCAGTACTTC. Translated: CASSLTGDARNEQYF.

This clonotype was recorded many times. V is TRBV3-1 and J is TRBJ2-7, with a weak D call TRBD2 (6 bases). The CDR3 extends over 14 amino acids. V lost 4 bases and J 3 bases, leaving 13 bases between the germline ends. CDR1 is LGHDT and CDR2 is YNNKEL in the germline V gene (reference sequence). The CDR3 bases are TGTGCCAGCAGCCCTCGGGACTTCTTCTACGAGCAGTACTTC. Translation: CASSPRDFFYEQYF.

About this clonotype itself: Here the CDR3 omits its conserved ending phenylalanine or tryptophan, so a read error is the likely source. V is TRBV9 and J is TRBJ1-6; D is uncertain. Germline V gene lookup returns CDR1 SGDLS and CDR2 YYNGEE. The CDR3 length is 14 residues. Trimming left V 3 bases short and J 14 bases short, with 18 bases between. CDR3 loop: CASSATATREALHL. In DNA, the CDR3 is TGTGCCAGCAGCGCCACAGCTACACGAGAGGCCCTCCACCTT.

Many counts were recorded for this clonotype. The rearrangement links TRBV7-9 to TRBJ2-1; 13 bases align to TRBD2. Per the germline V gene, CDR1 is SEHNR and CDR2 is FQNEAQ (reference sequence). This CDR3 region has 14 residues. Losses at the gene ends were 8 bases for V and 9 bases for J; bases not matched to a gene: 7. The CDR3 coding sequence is TGTGCCAGCGGGACTAGCGGGGTAGGGGGTGAGCAGTTCTTC. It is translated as CASGTSGVGGEQFF.

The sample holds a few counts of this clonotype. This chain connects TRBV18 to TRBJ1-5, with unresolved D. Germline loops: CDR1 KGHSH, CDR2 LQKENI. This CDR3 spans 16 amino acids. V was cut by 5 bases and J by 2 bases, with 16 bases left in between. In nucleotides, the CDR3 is TGTGCCAGCTCATCCCTCGCCAAGGGAGGCAATCAGCCCCAGCATTTT. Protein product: CASSSLAKGGNQPQHF. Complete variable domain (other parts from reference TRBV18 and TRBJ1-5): NAGVMQNPRHLVRRRGQEARLRCSPMKGHSHVYWYRQLPEEGLKFMVYLQKENIIDESGMPKERFSAEFPKEGPSILRIQQVVRGDSAAYFCASSSLAKGGNQPQHFGDGTRLSIL.

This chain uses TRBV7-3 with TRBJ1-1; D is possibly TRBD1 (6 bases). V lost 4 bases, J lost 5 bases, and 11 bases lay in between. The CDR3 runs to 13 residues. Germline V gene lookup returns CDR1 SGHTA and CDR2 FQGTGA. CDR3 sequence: CASSSEGGTEAFF. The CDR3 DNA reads TGTGCCAGCAGCTCCGAGGGGGGAACTGAAGCTTTCTTT.

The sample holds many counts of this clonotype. CDR3 amino acids: CASSLDRGFRGEEQFF. In DNA form, the CDR3 reads TGTGCCAGCAGCCTTGACAGGGGGTTCCGGGGGGAAGAGCAGTTCTTC. The J gene is TRBJ2-1, the V gene TRBV12-3 or TRBV12-4, with TRBD1 identical over 9 bases. The CDR3 sequence is 16 residues long. V was pared by 6 bases and J by 10 bases, with 16 bases of the junction left unmatched.

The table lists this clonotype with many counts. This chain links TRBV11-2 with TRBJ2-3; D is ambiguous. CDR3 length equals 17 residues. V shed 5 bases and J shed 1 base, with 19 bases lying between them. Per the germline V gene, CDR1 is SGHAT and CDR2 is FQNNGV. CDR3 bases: TGTGCCAGCAGCCAAGTCCCCCTAGGATTGGGCACAGATACGCAGTATTTT. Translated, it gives CASSQVPLGLGTDTQYF.

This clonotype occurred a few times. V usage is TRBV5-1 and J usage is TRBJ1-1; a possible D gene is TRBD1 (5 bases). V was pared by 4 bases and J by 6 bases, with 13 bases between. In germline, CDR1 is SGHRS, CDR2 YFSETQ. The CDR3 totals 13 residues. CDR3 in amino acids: CASSPDTGAEAFF. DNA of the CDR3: TGCGCCAGCAGCCCTGACACAGGAGCTGAAGCTTTCTTT.

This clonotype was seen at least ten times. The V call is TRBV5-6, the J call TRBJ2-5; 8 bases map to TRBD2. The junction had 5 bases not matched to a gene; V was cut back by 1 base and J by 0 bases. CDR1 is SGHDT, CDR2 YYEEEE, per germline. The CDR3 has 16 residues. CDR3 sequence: CASSLKSGGHQETQYF. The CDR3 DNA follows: TGTGCCAGCAGCTTGAAGAGCGGGGGCCACCAAGAGACCCAGTACTTC.

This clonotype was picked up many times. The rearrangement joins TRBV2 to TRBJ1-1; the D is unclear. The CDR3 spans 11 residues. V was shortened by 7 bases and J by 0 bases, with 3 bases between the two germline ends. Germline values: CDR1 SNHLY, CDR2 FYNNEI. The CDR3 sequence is CASTLNTEAFF. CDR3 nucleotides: TGTGCCAGCACCCTGAACACTGAAGCTTTCTTT.

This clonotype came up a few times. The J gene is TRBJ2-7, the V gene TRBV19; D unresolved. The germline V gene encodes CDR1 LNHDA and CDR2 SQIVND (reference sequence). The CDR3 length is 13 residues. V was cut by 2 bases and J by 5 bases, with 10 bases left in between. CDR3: CASSIKGGNEQYF. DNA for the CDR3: TGTGCCAGTAGTATAAAGGGCGGAAACGAGCAGTACTTC.

CDR3 nucleotide sequence: TGTGCCAGCAGTTCCGGGACTCTTTATGGCTACACCTTC. Encoded protein: CASSSGTLYGYTF. V and J are TRBV12-3 or TRBV12-4 and TRBJ1-2; D perhaps matches TRBD1 (5 bases). The CDR3 covers 13 residues. V dropped 4 bases and J dropped 5 bases, with 11 bases sitting between them.

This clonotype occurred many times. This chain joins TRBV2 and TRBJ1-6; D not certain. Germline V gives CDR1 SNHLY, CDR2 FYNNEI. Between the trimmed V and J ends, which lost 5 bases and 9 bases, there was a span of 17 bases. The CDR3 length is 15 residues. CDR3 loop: CASSLRPPVSSPLHF. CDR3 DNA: TGTGCCAGCAGTCTCAGACCCCCCGTGAGTTCACCCCTCCACTTT.

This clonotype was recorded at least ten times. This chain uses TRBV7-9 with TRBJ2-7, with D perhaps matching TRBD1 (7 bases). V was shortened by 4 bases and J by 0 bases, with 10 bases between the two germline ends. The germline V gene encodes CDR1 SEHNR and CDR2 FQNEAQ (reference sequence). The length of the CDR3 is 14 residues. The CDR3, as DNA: TGTGCCAGCAGCTCAGGGGGGAGCTCCTACGAGCAGTACTTC. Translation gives CASSSGGSSYEQYF.

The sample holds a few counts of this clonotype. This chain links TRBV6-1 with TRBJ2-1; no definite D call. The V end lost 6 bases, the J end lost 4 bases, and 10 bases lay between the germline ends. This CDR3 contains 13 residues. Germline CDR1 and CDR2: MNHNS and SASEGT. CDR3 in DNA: TGTGCCAGCAGCCCTGCGGCATACAATGAGCAGTTCTTC. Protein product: CASSPAAYNEQFF.

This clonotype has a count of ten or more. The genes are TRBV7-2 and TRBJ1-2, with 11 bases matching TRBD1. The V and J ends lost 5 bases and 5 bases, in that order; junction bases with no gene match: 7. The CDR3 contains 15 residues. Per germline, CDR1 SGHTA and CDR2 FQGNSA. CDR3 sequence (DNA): TGTGCCAGCAGCACTCGGACAGGGGGCTTTTATGGCTACACCTTC. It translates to CASSTRTGGFYGYTF.

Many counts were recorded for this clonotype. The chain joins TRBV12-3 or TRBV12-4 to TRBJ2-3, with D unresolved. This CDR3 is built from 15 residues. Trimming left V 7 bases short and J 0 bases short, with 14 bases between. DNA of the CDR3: TGTGCCAGCAAGCCGGACCTCACTAGCACAGATACGCAGTATTTT. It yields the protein CASKPDLTSTDTQYF.